This entry lists 23 T cell receptor beta chains sequenced from one sample in a study of CD8+CD57+ T cells in acquired aplastic anemia. The TCR beta profiling, which covered VDJ combination and CDR3 sequence, was carried out using genomic DNA as the template. TCRdb analysed the reads with MiXCR anew, one entry per CDR3 protein. Of some 410,000 distinct CDR3 sequences in the sample, roughly 64% were seen once. Sample: sorted CD4+, CD8+, or CD8+CD57+ T cells (not recorded which) from PBMCs. These receptors were collected from a human donor in good health, serving as a control.

This clonotype was observed a handful of times. The rearrangement links TRBV29-1 to TRBJ1-2; the match to TRBD1 covers 12 bases. This CDR3 is built from 14 residues. With 4 bases clipped from V and 9 bases from J, the junction kept 9 bases outside the gene matches. The germline CDR1 and CDR2 sequences are SQVTM and ANQGSEA. The CDR3 here is CSVGRGTGGFRYTF. The CDR3 DNA is TGCAGCGTTGGGAGAGGGACAGGGGGCTTCCGCTACACCTTC.

To note about this clonotype: One junction end disagrees with the germline gene, perhaps due to a read error. The chain has TRBV5-1 and TRBJ2-7; D gene ambiguous. CDR1 and CDR2 (germline): SGHRS, YFSETQ. There are 14 residues in the CDR3. The CDR3 nucleotides are TGTGCCAGCAGCTTGGAACGCACAGATACCGAGCAGTACTTC. It encodes CASSLERTDTEQYF. Full variable domain (missing parts from reference TRBV5-1 and TRBJ2-7): KAGVTQTPRYLIKTRGQQVTLSCSPISGHRSVSWYQQTPGQGLQFLFEYFSETQRNKGNFPGRFSGRQFSNSRSEMNVSTLELGDSALYLCASSLERTDTEQYFGPGTRLTVT.

Notes on this clonotype: The CDR3 does not end in the conserved phenylalanine or tryptophan, so this is likely a read error. The DNA is omitted, as the CDR3 cannot be located on it reliably, and the CDR3 follows TCRdb's listing. This rearrangement joins TRBV2 to TRBJ2-5; TRBD1, the table's D call, lacks a check against the DNA. Including both end residues, the CDR3 is 16 amino acids long. Germline CDR1 and CDR2: SNHLY and FYNNEI. CDR3 protein: CASMYEGTGANVLTFG.

The J gene is TRBJ1-1, the V gene TRBV6-5; TRBD1 aligns across 10 bases. The J segment lost 1 base and the V segment lost 9 bases, leaving 8 bases of the junction unmatched. The CDR3 has 15 amino acids. CDR1 MNHEY and CDR2 SVGAGI come from the germline V gene. CDR3 loop: CASSMWTGGNTEAFF. The DNA for the CDR3 is TGTGCCAGTAGTATGTGGACAGGGGGGAACACTGAAGCTTTCTTT.

Concerning this clonotype: The CDR3 end shows no conserved phenylalanine or tryptophan, and so a read error is likely. The limits of the CDR3 on the DNA are not certain, so only TCRdb's listed CDR3 is given. The V call is TRBV6-6, the J call TRBJ2-5; the D call TRBD1 from the table was never checked on the DNA. Termini included, the CDR3 measures 12 amino acids. Germline V CDR1 and CDR2: MNHNY, SVGAGI (reference sequence). The CDR3 loop reads CANRQWALAMCS.

The chain recombines TRBV6-1 with TRBJ2-2, with D possibly TRBD1 on 5 matching bases. The length of the CDR3 is 14 residues. V shed 5 bases and J shed 6 bases, with 13 bases lying between them. Germline V lookup: CDR1 MNHNS, CDR2 SASEGT. CDR3 sequence (DNA): TGTGCCAGCAGTTTTTTGCCCAGGGCCGGGGAGCTGTTTTTT. Its translation is CASSFLPRAGELFF.

With respect to this clonotype: Because it lacks the conserved phenylalanine or tryptophan at the end, this CDR3 is likely a read error. It is unclear where the CDR3 begins or ends on the DNA, so no DNA is shown, and the CDR3 is as TCRdb lists it. The gene calls are TRBV9 and TRBJ1-2. The CDR3 comprises 13 residues, both ends counted. CDR1 SGDLS and CDR2 YYNGEE come from the germline V gene. CDR3 residues: CASSPLRTAGNKI.

As to this clonotype: The junction departs from the called germline gene at one end, perhaps through a read error. The chain uses TRBV6-2 or TRBV6-3 and TRBJ1-6; TRBD1 aligns across 11 bases. Per the germline V gene, CDR1 is MNHEY and CDR2 is SVGEGT. The CDR3 contains 14 residues. The CDR3 region has the DNA TGTACCAGCATCTGGGGACAGGGGGATTCACCCCTCCACTTT. Protein product: CTSIWGQGDSPLHF.

In the case of this clonotype: The CDR3 does not end in the conserved phenylalanine or tryptophan, so this is likely a read error. It is unclear where the CDR3 begins or ends on the DNA, so no DNA is shown, and the CDR3 is as TCRdb lists it. The chain links TRBV7-2 to TRBJ2-7; no check of the table's D call, TRBD2, against the DNA was made. Inclusive of both ends, the CDR3 amounts to 12 amino acids. The germline V gene has CDR1 SGHTA and CDR2 FQGNSA. CDR3 loop: CASSLAVGWEWL.

The CDR3 region has the DNA TGTGCCAGCTTTCTCACCAACAGGGGGCGGGGGGGGGACTACGAGCAGTACTTC. It encodes CASFLTNRGRGGDYEQYF. The chain carries TRBV7-6 and TRBJ2-7; D possibly matches TRBD1 or TRBD2 (9 bases each). V was trimmed by 8 bases and J by 3 bases, leaving 29 bases between them. The CDR3 is 18 amino acids. Germline CDR1 reads SGHVS; CDR2 reads FNYEAQ.

Remarks on this clonotype: Sequence at one end of the junction differs from germline and may be a read error. This chain connects TRBV2 to TRBJ1-3, with D uncertain. CDR1 and CDR2 from the germline V gene are SNHLY and FYNNEI. The CDR3 totals 14 residues. This CDR3 is CASRQTAALSPLYF. The CDR3 DNA is TGCGCCAGCCGTCAAACGGCGGCATTATCACCCCTATATTTT.

The chain uses TRBV7-2 and TRBJ2-7; D remains unclear. The length of the CDR3 is 11 residues. The V end lost 5 bases, the J end lost 13 bases, and 15 bases lay between the germline ends. The germline gives CDR1 SGHTA, CDR2 FQGNSA. This CDR3 reads CASSQDTDRYF. The CDR3 region has the DNA TGTGCCAGCAGCCAAGACACTGATAGATACTTC. The entire variable domain, with the rest obtained from reference TRBV7-2 and TRBJ2-7, is as follows: GAGVSQSPSNKVTEKGKDVELRCDPISGHTALYWYRQSLGQGLEFLIYFQGNSAPDKSGLPSDRFSAERTGGSVSTLTIQRTQQEDSAVYLCASSQDTDRYFGPGTRLTVT.

The rearrangement joins TRBV7-8 to TRBJ2-2; no firm D call. The CDR3 has 15 amino acids. Trimming shortened V by 5 bases and J by 15 bases, and 25 bases separated the two germline ends. Germline CDR1 reads SGHVS; CDR2 reads FQNEAQ. CDR3: CASSLQSGIGYTLFF. For the CDR3, the DNA is TGTGCCAGCAGCCTCCAGAGTGGGATCGGCTACACCTTGTTTTTT.

This clonotype is a singleton in its sample. Because it lacks the conserved phenylalanine or tryptophan at the end, this CDR3 is likely a read error. The DNA is omitted, as the CDR3 cannot be located on it reliably, and the CDR3 follows TCRdb's listing. The rearrangement links TRBV7-2 to TRBJ2-5; TRBD1 is the table's D call, not checked against the DNA. CDR1 is SGHTA and CDR2 is FQGNSA in the germline V gene. The CDR3 is 13 residues long, ends included. The CDR3 reads CASSQSWEASKDT.

The chain employs TRBV3-1 and TRBJ2-1, with TRBD2 identical over 9 bases. From germline, CDR1 is LGHDT and CDR2 YNNKEL (reference sequence). The CDR3 is made up of 15 amino acids. With 0 bases clipped from V and 8 bases from J, the junction kept 5 bases outside the gene matches. The CDR3 region has the DNA TGTGCCAGCAGCCAAGATGTTAGCGGGGGTCATGAGCAGTTCTTC. It encodes CASSQDVSGGHEQFF.

V usage is TRBV7-2 and J usage is TRBJ1-2; TRBD1 agrees at 11 bases. The J segment lost 7 bases and the V segment lost 5 bases, leaving 6 bases of the junction unmatched. This CDR3 region has 14 residues. From germline, CDR1 is SGHTA and CDR2 FQGNSA. In DNA form, the CDR3 reads TGTGCCAGCAGCGTGGGACAGGGGGATGCTGGCTACACCTTC. As protein: CASSVGQGDAGYTF.

Comments on this clonotype: A read error may account for a junction end that differs from germline. Here the CDR3 reads CSAREDRGSTEAF. CDR3 DNA: TGCAGTGCTAGAGAGGACAGGGGGAGCACTGAAGCTTTC. The rearrangement uses TRBV20-1 and TRBJ2-6; 10 bases map to TRBD1. The CDR3 extends over 13 amino acids. Looked up from germline, CDR1 is DFQATT and CDR2 is SNEGSKA (reference sequence).

Turning to this clonotype: The junction differs from germline at one of its ends, possibly a read error. The chain combines TRBV9 with TRBJ1-2; D call uncertain. The germline gives CDR1 SGDLS, CDR2 YYNGEE. The CDR3 has 14 amino acids. As DNA, the CDR3 is TGTGCCAGCAGCAAAAGACCCGAACCAACCCTCCACTCCTTC. Translated, it gives CASSKRPEPTLHSF. The complete variable domain, with remaining parts taken from reference TRBV9 and TRBJ1-2, reads DSGVTQTPKHLITATGQRVTLRCSPRSGDLSVYWYQQSLDQGLQFLIQYYNGEERAKGNILERFSAQQFPDLHSELNLSSLELGDSALYFCASSKRPEPTLHSFGSGTRLTVV.

V gene TRBV12-3 or TRBV12-4 combines with J gene TRBJ1-1, with D maybe TRBD1 (5 bases). CDR3 size: 14 residues. V dropped 11 bases and J dropped 4 bases, with 20 bases sitting between them. The CDR3 sequence: CAWSVRDGGTEAFF. Written as DNA, the CDR3 is TGTGCCTGGAGTGTCAGGGACGGAGGCACTGAAGCTTTCTTT.

The chain recombines TRBV6-6 with TRBJ2-1, with 7 nucleotides matching TRBD2. From germline, CDR1 is MNHNY and CDR2 SVGAGI (reference sequence). There are 16 residues in the CDR3. Trimming removed 5 bases from V and 4 bases from J; junction bases left unmatched: 11. In DNA form, the CDR3 reads TGTGCCAGCAGTACAATCCGGGGGACTAAATACAATGAGCAGTTCTTC. Translation gives CASSTIRGTKYNEQFF.

A word on this clonotype: Germline and junction disagree at one end, which may indicate a read error. This chain joins TRBV2 and TRBJ1-2; unclear D gene. Germline V gives CDR1 SNHLY, CDR2 FYNNEI. CDR3 length: 13 residues. CDR3 DNA: TGTGCCAGCGGAGAGGAAAGGGCGGTTGGCGACACCTTC. It yields the protein CASGEERAVGDTF. Full variable domain (missing parts from reference TRBV2 and TRBJ1-2): EPEVTQTPSHQVTQMGQEVILRCVPISNHLYFYWYRQILGQKVEFLVSFYNNEISEKSEIFDDQFSVERPDGSNFTLKIRSTKLEDSAMYFCASGEERAVGDTFGSGTRLTVV.

This sequence joins TRBV15 and TRBJ1-3; 9 positions match TRBD1. The CDR3 sequence is 16 residues long. CDR1 and CDR2 (germline): LNHNV, YYDKDF (reference sequence). The ends lost 3 bases at V and 2 bases at J; junction bases unmatched: 5. The CDR3 sequence: CATSSPGQGTGNTIYF. The CDR3 DNA reads as TGTGCCACCAGCAGTCCGGGACAGGGTACTGGAAACACCATATATTTT.

As to this clonotype: The junction departs from the called germline gene at one end, perhaps through a read error. The chain has TRBV7-3 and TRBJ2-1, with D perhaps matching TRBD1 (5 bases). The V gene's germline CDR1 is SGHTA and CDR2 FQGTGA. The CDR3 contains 15 residues. In nucleotides, the CDR3 is TGTGCCAGCAGCCTGGTGGGGCAGTCCTACAACGAGCACTTCTTC. Protein sequence: CASSLVGQSYNEHFF.